This T cell receptor (beta chain) derives from a study of shared clonotypes between healthy human individuals. J was trimmed by 5 bases and V by 4 bases; bases with no gene match: 9. Per the germline V gene, CDR1 is KGHSH and CDR2 is LQKENI. The CDR3 extends over 16 amino acids. Assay used: immunoSEQ multiplex PCR; TCRdb lists only in-frame clones, some missing. This table holds about 560,000 clones, around three quarters found once. This clone was observed at least ten times. This TCR was sampled from a woman aged 40 to 50 in good health. Some clones in this sample may be carry-over from other donors' samples. The V gene is TRBV18, the J gene TRBJ1-4; 8 bases are shared with TRBD1. The sample consisted of PBMCs. The CDR3 region is CASSHGLGQVNEKLFF. The CDR3 bases are TGTGCCAGCTCACATGGGTTGGGACAGGTAAATGAAAAACTGTTTTTT.